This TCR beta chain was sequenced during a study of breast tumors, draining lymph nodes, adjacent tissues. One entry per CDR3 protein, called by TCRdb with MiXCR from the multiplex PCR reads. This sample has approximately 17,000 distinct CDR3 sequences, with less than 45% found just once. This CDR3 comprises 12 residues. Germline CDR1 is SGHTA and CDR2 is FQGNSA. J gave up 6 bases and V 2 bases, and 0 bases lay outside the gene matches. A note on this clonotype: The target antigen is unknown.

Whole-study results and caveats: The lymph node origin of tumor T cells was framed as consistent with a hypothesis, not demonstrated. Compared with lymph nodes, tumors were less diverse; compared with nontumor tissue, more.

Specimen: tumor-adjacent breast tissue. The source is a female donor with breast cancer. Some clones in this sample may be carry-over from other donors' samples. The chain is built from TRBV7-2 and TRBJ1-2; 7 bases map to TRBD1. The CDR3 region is CASSLTGDGYTF. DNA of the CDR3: TGTGCCAGCAGCTTAACAGGGGATGGCTACACCTTC.